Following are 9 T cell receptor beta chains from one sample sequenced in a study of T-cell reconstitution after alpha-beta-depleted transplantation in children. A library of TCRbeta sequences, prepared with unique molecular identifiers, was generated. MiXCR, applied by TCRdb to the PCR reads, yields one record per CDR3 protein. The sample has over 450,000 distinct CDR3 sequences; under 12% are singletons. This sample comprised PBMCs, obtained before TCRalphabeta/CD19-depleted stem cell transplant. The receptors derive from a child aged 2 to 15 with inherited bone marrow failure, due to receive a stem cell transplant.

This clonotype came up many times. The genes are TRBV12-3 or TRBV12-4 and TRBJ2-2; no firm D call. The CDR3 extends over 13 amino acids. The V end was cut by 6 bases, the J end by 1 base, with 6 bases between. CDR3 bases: TGTGCCAGCAGCGCACAGAACACCGGGGAGCTGTTTTTT. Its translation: CASSAQNTGELFF.

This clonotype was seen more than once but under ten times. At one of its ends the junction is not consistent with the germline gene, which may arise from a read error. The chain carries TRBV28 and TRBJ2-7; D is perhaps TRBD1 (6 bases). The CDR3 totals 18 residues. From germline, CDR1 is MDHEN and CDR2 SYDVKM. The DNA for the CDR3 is TGTGCCAGCAGTTTCAGGGGTCGCCACGCCATCAGCTCCTACGATCAGTACTTC. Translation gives CASSFRGRHAISSYDQYF.

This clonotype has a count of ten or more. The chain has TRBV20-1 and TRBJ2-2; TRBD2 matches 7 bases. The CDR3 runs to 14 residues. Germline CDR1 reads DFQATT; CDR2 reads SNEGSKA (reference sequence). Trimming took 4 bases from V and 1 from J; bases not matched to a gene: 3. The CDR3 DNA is TGCAGTGCTATAGCGGGTGTGAACACCGGGGAGCTGTTTTTT. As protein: CSAIAGVNTGELFF.

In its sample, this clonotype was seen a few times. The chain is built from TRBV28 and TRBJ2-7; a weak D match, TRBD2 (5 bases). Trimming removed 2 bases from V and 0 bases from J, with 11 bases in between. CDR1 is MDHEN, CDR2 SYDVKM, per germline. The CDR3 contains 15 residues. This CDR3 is CASSLPLLVSYEQYF. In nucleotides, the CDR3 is TGTGCCAGCAGTTTACCCTTACTAGTCTCCTACGAGCAGTACTTC.

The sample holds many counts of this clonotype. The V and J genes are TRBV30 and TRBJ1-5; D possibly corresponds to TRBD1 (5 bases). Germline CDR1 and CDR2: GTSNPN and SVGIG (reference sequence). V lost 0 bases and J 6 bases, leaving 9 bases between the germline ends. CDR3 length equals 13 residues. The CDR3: CAWSVVGGQPQHF. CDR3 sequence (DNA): TGTGCCTGGAGTGTAGTGGGGGGTCAGCCCCAGCATTTT.

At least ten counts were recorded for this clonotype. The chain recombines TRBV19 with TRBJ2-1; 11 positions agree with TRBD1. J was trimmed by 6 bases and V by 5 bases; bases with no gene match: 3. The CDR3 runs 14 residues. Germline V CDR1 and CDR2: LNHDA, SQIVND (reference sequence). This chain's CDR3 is CASSWGQGGNEQFF. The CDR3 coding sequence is TGTGCCAGTAGTTGGGGACAGGGGGGCAATGAGCAGTTCTTC.

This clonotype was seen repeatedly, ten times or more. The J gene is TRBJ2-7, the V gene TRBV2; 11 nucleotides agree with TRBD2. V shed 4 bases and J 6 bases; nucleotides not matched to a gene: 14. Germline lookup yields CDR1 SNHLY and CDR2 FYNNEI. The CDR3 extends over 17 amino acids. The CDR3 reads CASSAGLAGAPIVEQYF. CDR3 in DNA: TGTGCCAGCAGTGCTGGACTAGCGGGTGCTCCTATAGTCGAGCAGTACTTC.

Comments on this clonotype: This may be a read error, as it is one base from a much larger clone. CDR3 sequence reads: CASSLGLGLAEVHEQFF. The CDR3 coding sequence is TGCGCCAGCAGCTTGGGGCTAGGACTAGCGGAAGTACATGAGCAGTTCTTC. The rearrangement uses TRBV5-1 and TRBJ2-1; TRBD2 matches at 10 bases. The junction had 11 bases not matched to a gene; V was cut back by 0 bases and J by 8 bases. Looked up from germline, CDR1 is SGHRS and CDR2 is YFSETQ. This CDR3 has 17 residues.

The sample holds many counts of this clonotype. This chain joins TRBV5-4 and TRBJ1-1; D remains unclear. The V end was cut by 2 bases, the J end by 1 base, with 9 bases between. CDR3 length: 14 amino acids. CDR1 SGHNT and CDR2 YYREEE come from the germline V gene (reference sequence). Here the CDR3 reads CASSLFLRNTEAFF. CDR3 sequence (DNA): TGTGCCAGCAGCTTATTCTTGAGGAACACTGAAGCTTTCTTT.